Shown below are 9 T cell receptor beta chains from a single sample sequenced in a study of blood T cell repertoires in COVID-19. The assay was immunoSEQ multiplex PCR, and TCRdb's table has in-frame clones only and misses some. The data hold about 160,000 clones, with just under 80% observed a single time. The sequencing input was peripheral blood. The receptors were sampled from a woman of 80 years or more with acute or convalescent COVID-19.

The rearrangement joins TRBV4-1 to TRBJ1-5; 8 bases align to TRBD1. The trim removed 0 bases at V and 4 bases at J, leaving 11 bases unmatched. The CDR3 runs 18 residues. The germline V gene has CDR1 MGHRA and CDR2 YSYEKL. The CDR3 DNA reads as TGCGCCAGCAGCCAAGATCACACTAGGACAGGGCGGAATCAGCCCCAGCATTTT. Residues: CASSQDHTRTGRNQPQHF.

This sequence joins TRBV7-8 and TRBJ1-2, with D unresolved. Germline CDR1 reads SGHVS; CDR2 reads FQNEAQ. This CDR3 contains 12 residues. Trimming shortened V by 1 base and J by 4 bases, and 4 bases separated the two germline ends. CDR3 residues: CASSLGAYGYTF. The CDR3 DNA sequence: TGTGCCAGCAGCTTAGGGGCCTATGGCTACACCTTC.

This chain links TRBV3-1 (or the pseudogene TRBV3-2) with TRBJ2-7, with TRBD1 matching over 7 bases. The CDR3 is 13 amino acids. The germline gives CDR1 LGHDT, CDR2 YNNKEL (reference sequence). Germline trimming cut 4 bases from V and 6 bases from J; bases unmatched to any gene: 6. DNA of the CDR3: TGTGCCAGCAGCCGCACAGGGGTCGCCGAGCAGTACTTC. This gives the protein CASSRTGVAEQYF.

This clone showed up just a few times. The gene calls are TRBV5-1 and TRBJ1-4; 8 bases align to TRBD1. CDR1 and CDR2 (germline): SGHRS, YFSETQ. The trim removed 5 bases at V and 7 bases at J, leaving 4 bases unmatched. This CDR3 is built from 13 residues. CDR3 region: CASRGQGGEKLFF. CDR3 nucleotide sequence: TGCGCCAGCAGAGGACAGGGAGGTGAAAAACTGTTTTTT.

The chain is built from TRBV15 and TRBJ1-4, with unresolved D. The CDR3 contains 13 residues. CDR1 is LNHNV and CDR2 is YYDKDF in the germline V gene (reference sequence). Trimming cost V 0 bases and J 4 bases, with 3 bases left between them. The CDR3 loop is CATSRDLNEKLFF. CDR3 DNA: TGTGCCACCAGCAGAGATCTTAATGAAAAACTGTTTTTT.

Only one count was recorded for this clone. The gene calls are TRBV27 and TRBJ1-5; 7 nucleotides line up with TRBD1. The CDR3 is 13 residues long. Germline V gene sequence: CDR1 MNHEY, CDR2 SMNVEV (reference sequence). V shed 5 bases, J shed 7 bases, and the junction held 5 bases outside the gene matches. CDR3 sequence reads: CASSGGQKQPQHF. The CDR3 DNA reads as TGTGCCAGCAGTGGGGGACAGAAACAGCCCCAGCATTTT.

V and J are TRBV28 and TRBJ1-3; weak D call: TRBD1 (5 bases). Germline CDR1 is MDHEN and CDR2 is SYDVKM. Trimming took 3 bases from V and 3 from J, leaving 12 bases between them. The CDR3 length is 15 residues. CDR3 residues: CASSLGGTSGNTIYF. The DNA for the CDR3 is TGTGCCAGCAGTTTGGGGGGAACGAGTGGAAACACCATATATTTT.

The V call is TRBV7-8, the J call TRBJ1-2; 8 nucleotides agree with TRBD1. Per the germline V gene, CDR1 is SGHVS and CDR2 is FQNEAQ. J was trimmed by 5 bases and V by 5 bases; bases with no gene match: 13. The CDR3 is 16 residues long. The CDR3 sequence is CASSPNVQGAGYGYTF. The CDR3 DNA sequence: TGTGCCAGCAGCCCGAACGTTCAGGGGGCTGGGTATGGCTACACCTTC.

The chain employs TRBV3-1 (or the pseudogene TRBV3-2) and TRBJ1-1; D remains unclear. The CDR3 runs 13 residues. Per germline, CDR1 LGHDT and CDR2 YNNKEL (reference sequence). Trimming took off 4 bases at V and 7 bases at J, with 13 bases between the two ends. The CDR3 DNA reads TGTGCCAGCAGCCCGTCGGGAGGTTATGAAGCTTTCTTT. This encodes CASSPSGGYEAFF.